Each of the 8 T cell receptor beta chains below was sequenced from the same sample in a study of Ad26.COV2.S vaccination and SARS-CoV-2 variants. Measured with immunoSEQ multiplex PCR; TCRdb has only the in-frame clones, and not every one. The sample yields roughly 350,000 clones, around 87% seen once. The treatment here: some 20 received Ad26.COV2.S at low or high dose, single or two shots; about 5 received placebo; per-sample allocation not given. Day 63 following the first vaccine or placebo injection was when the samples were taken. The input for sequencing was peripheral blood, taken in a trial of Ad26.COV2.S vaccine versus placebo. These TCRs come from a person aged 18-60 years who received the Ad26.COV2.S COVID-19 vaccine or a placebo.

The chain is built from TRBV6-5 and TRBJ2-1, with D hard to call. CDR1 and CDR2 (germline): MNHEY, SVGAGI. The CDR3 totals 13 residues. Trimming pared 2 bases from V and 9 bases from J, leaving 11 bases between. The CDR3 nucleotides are TGTGCCAGCAGTTACGGGAATCACGGTGAGCAGTTCTTC. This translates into CASSYGNHGEQFF.

The CDR3 nucleotides are TGCAGCGTTGAACCAGGGGGCTACTATGGCTACACCTTC. Encoded protein: CSVEPGGYYGYTF. The genes are TRBV29-1 and TRBJ1-2, with 8 bases fitting TRBD1. Germline-derived CDR1 and CDR2 are SQVTM and ANQGSEA. The CDR3 sequence is 13 residues long. With V trimmed by 2 bases and J by 3 bases, 2 bases remained unmatched.

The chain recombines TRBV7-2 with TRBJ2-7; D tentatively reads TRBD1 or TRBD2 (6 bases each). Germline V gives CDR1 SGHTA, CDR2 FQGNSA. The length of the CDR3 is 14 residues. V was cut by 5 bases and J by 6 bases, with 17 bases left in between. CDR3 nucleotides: TGTGCCAGCAGCCTATACCTTCCGGGGGCCGAGCAGTACTTC. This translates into CASSLYLPGAEQYF.

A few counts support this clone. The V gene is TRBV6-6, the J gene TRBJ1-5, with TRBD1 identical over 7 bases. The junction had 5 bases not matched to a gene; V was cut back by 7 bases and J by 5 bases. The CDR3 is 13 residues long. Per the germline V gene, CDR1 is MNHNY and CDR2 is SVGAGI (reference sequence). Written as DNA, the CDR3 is TGTGCCAGCAACAGGGGTATCGATCAGCCCCAGCATTTT. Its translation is CASNRGIDQPQHF.

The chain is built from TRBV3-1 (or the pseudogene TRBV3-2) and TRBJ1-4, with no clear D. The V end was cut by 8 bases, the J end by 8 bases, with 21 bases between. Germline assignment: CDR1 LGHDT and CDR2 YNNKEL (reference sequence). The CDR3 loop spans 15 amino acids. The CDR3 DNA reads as TGTGCCAGCTCCAGAACGACCGGACGGCCGGAAAAACTGTTTTTT. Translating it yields CASSRTTGRPEKLFF.

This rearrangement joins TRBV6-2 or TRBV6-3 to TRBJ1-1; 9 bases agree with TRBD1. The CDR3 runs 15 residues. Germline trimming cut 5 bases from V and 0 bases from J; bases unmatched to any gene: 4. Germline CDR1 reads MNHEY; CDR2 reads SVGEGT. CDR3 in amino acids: CASSKRQGVNTEAFF. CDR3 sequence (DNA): TGTGCCAGCAGTAAAAGACAGGGGGTGAACACTGAAGCTTTCTTT.

The CDR3 DNA follows: TGTGCCAGCAGTTTAGACAGGGCGAACACTGAAGCTTTCTTT. Protein product: CASSLDRANTEAFF. The chain has TRBV6-5 and TRBJ1-1; 7 bases are a match to TRBD1. After removal of 4 bases from V and 1 base from J, the junction contained 3 bases not matched to a gene. In germline, CDR1 is MNHEY, CDR2 SVGAGI. CDR3 length: 14 amino acids.

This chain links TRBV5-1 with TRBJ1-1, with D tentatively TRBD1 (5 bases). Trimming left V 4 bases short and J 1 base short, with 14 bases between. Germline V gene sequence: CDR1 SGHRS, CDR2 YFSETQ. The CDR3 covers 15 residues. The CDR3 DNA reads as TGCGCCAGCAGCCCGGGGGGTAGACAGAACACTGAAGCTTTCTTT. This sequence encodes CASSPGGRQNTEAFF.